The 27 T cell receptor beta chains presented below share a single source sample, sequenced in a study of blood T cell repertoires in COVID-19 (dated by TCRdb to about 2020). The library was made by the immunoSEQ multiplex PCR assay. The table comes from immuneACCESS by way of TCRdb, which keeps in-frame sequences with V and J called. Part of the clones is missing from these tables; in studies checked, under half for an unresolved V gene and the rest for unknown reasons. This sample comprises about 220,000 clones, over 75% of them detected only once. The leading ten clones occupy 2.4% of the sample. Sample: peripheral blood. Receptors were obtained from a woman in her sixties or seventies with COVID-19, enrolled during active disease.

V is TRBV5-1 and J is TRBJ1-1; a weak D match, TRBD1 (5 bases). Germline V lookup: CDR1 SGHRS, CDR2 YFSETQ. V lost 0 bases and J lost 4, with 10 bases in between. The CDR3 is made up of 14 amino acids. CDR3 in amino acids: CASSLGIQGTEAFF. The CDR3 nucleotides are TGCGCCAGCAGCTTGGGGATCCAGGGCACTGAAGCTTTCTTT.

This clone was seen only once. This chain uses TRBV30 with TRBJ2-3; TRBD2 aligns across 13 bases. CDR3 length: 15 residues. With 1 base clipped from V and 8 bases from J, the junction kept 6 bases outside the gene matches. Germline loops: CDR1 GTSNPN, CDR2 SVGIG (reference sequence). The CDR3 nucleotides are TGTGCCTGGAGTGGAGGACTAGCGGGAGACGTTACGCAGTATTTT. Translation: CAWSGGLAGDVTQYF. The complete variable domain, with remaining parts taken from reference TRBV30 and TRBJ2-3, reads SQTIHQWPATLVQPVGSPLSLECTVEGTSNPNLYWYRQAAGRGLQLLFYSVGIGQISSEVPQNLSASRPQDRQFILSSKKLLLSDSGFYLCAWSGGLAGDVTQYFGPGTRLTVL.

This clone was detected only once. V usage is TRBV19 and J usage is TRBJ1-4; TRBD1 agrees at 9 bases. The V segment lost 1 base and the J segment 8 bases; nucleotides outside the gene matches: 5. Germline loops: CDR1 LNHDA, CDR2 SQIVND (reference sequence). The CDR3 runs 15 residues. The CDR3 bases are TGTGCCAGTAGTATAGGGGACAGGGCTAGAGAAAAACTGTTTTTT. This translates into CASSIGDRAREKLFF.

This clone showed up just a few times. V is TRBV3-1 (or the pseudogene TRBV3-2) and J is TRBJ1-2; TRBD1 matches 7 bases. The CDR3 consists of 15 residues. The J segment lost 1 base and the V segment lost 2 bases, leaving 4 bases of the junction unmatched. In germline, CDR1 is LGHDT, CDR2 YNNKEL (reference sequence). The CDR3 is CASSQKDRLNYGYTF. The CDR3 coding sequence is TGTGCCAGCAGCCAAAAGGACAGGCTTAACTATGGCTACACCTTC.

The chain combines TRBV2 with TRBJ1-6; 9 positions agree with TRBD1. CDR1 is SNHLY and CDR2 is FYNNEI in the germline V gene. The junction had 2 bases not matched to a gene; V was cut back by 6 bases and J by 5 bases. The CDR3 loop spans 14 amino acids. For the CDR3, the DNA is TGTGCCAGCAGGAGGACAGGGGATAATTCACCCCTCCACTTT. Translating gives CASRRTGDNSPLHF.

DNA of the CDR3: TGTGCTAGTGGTTTGGTTCTGCACACCTCCAATCAGCCCCAGCATTTT. This gives the protein CASGLVLHTSNQPQHF. The rearrangement links TRBV12-5 to TRBJ1-5; D uncertain. V was shortened by 0 bases and J by 3 bases, with 12 bases between the two germline ends. The CDR3 loop spans 16 amino acids. Germline V gives CDR1 LGHNT, CDR2 FRNRAP.

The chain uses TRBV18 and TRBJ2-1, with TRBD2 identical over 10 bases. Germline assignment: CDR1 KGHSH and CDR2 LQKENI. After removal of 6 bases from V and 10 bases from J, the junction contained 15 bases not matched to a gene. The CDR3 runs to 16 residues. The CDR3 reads CASSQQLTSGFGEQFF. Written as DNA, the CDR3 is TGTGCCAGCTCCCAACAATTGACTAGCGGGTTCGGGGAGCAGTTCTTC. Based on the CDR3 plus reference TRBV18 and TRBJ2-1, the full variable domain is NAGVMQNPRHLVRRRGQEARLRCSPMKGHSHVYWYRQLPEEGLKFMVYLQKENIIDESGMPKERFSAEFPKEGPSILRIQQVVRGDSAAYFCASSQQLTSGFGEQFFGPGTRLTVL.

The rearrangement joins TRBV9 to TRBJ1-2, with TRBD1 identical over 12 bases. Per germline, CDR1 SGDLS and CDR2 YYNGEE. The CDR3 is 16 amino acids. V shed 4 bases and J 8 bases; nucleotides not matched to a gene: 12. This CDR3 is CASSFPGTGGPGGYTF. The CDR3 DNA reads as TGTGCCAGCAGCTTCCCCGGGACAGGGGGCCCTGGGGGCTACACCTTC.

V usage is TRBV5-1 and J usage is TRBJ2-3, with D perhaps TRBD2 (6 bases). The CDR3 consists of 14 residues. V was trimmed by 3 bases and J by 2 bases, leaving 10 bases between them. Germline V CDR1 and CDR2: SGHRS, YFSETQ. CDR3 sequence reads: CASSSGTLTDTQYF. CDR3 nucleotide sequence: TGCGCCAGCAGCTCCGGGACTCTCACAGATACGCAGTATTTT.

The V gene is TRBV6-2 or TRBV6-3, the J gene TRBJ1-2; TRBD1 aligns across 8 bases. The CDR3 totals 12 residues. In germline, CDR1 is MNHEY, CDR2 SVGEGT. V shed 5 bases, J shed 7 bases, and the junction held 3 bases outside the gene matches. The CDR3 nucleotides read TGTGCCAGCAGTCGGACAGGGTTTGGCTACACCTTC. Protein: CASSRTGFGYTF.

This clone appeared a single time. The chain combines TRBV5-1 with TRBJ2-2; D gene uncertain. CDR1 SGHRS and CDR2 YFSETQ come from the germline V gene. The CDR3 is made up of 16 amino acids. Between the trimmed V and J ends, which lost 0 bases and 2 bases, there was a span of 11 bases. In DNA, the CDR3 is TGCGCCAGCAGCTTGGAGAGTATAATAAACACCGGGGAGCTGTTTTTT. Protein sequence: CASSLESIINTGELFF.

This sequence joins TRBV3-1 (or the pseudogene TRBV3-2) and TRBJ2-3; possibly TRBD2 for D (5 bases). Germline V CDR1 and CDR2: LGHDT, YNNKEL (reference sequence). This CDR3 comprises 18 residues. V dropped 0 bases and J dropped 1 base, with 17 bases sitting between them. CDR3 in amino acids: CASSQESGFWVGTDTQYF. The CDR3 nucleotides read TGTGCCAGCAGCCAAGAAAGCGGTTTTTGGGTGGGCACAGATACGCAGTATTTT.

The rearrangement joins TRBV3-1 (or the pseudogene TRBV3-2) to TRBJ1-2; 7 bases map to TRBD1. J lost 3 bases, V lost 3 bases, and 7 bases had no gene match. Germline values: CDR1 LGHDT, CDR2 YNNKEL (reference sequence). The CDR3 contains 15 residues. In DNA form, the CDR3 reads TGTGCCAGCAGCCACGGGACAGCGAGGGACTATGGCTACACCTTC. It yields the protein CASSHGTARDYGYTF.

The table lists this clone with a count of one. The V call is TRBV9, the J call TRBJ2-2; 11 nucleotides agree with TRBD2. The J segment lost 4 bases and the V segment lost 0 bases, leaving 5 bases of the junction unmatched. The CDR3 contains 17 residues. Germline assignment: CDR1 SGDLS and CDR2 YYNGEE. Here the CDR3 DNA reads TGTGCCAGCAGCGTAGGACTAGCGGGGCTTCTCACCGGGGAGCTGTTTTTT. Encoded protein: CASSVGLAGLLTGELFF.

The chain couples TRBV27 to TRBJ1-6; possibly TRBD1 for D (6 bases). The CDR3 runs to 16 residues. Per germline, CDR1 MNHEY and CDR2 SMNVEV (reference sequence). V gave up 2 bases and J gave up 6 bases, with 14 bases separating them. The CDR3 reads CASSLVSGQTNSPLHF. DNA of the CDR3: TGTGCCAGCAGTTTAGTTAGTGGACAGACTAATTCACCCCTCCACTTT.

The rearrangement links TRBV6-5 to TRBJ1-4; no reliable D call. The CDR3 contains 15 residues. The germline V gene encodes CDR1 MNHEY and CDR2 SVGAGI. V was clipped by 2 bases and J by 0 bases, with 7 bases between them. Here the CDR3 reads CASSYGQATNEKLFF. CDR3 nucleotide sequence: TGTGCCAGCAGTTACGGTCAGGCAACTAATGAAAAACTGTTTTTT.

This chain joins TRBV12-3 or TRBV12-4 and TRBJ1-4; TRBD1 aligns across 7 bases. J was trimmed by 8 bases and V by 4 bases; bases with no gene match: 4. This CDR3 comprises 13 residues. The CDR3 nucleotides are TGTGCCAGCAGTTACAGGGGTGGGGAAAAACTGTTTTTT. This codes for CASSYRGGEKLFF.

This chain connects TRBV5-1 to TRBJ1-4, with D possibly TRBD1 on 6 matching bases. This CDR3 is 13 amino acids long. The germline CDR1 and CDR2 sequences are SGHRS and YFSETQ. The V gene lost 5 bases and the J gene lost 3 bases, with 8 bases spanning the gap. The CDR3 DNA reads TGCGCCAGCAGTCGACAGGCTAATGAAAAACTGTTTTTT. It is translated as CASSRQANEKLFF.

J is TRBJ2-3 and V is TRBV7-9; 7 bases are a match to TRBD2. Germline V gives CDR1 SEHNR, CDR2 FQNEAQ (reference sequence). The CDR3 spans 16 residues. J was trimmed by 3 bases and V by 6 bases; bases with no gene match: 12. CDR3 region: CASRWGLGGSTDTQYF. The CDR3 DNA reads TGTGCCAGCAGATGGGGGTTGGGCGGGAGTACAGATACGCAGTATTTT.

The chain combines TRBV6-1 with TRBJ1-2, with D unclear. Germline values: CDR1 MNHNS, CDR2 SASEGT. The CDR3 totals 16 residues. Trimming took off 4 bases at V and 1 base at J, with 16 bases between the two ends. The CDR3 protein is CASSGPVRVNNYGYTF. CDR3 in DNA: TGTGCCAGCAGTGGCCCTGTTCGAGTGAATAACTATGGCTACACCTTC.

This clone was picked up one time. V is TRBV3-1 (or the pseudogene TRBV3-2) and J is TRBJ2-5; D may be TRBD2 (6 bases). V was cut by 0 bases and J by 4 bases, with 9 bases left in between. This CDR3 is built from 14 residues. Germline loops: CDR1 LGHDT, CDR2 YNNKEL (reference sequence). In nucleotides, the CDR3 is TGTGCCAGCAGCCAAGATCATAGCGGAGAGACCCAGTACTTC. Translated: CASSQDHSGETQYF.

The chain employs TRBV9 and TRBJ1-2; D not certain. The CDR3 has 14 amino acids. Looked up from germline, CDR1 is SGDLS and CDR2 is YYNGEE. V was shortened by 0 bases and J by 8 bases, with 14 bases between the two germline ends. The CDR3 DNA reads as TGTGCCAGCAGCGTAGGTGACAAGTTAGAAGGCTACACCTTC. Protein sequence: CASSVGDKLEGYTF. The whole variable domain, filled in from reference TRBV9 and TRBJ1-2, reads DSGVTQTPKHLITATGQRVTLRCSPRSGDLSVYWYQQSLDQGLQFLIQYYNGEERAKGNILERFSAQQFPDLHSELNLSSLELGDSALYFCASSVGDKLEGYTFGSGTRLTVV.

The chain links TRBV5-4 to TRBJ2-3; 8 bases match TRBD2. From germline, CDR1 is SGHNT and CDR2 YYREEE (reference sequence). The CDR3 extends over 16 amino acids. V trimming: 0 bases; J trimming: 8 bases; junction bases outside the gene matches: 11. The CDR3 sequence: CASSLAGRGVLSTQYF. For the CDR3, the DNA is TGTGCCAGCAGCTTGGCCGGGCGGGGGGTTCTCAGTACGCAGTATTTT.

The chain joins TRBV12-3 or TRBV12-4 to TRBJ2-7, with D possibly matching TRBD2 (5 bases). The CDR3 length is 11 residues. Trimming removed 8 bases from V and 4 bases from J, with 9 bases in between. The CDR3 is CASSAEYEQYF. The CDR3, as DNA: TGTGCCAGCTCAGCGGAATACGAGCAGTACTTC.

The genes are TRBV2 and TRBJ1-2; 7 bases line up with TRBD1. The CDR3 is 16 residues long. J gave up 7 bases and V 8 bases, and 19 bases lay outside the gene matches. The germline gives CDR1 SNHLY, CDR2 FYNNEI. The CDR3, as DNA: TGTGCCAGCTTGACGGACGCGATCAGGGGGTTTTCTGGCTACACCTTC. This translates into CASLTDAIRGFSGYTF.

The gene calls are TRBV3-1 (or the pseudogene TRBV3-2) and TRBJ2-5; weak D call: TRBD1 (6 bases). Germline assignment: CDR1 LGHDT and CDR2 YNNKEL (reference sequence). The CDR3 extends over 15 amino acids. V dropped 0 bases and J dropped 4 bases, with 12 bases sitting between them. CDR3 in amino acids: CASSQDRGRTETQYF. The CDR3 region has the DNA TGTGCCAGCAGCCAAGACAGGGGCCGTACAGAGACCCAGTACTTC.

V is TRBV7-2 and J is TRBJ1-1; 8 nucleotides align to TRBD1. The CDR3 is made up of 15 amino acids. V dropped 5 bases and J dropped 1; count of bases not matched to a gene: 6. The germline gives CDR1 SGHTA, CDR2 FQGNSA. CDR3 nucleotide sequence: TGTGCCAGCAGCACCGTCAGGGGGCGGAACACTGAAGCTTTCTTT. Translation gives CASSTVRGRNTEAFF.